The rows below give T cell receptor beta chains drawn from one sample of a study of cytomegalovirus exposure and HLA in healthy donors. The method was immunoSEQ multiplex PCR; TCRdb's version includes in-frame clones alone and lacks a portion of them. The top ten clones hold approximately 2% of a sample with about 150,000 clones, 76% of them seen once. The sample was PBMCs. Source of these receptors: a middle-aged woman in good health and CMV-seronegative. Both conserved end residues are part of each CDR3. The order of the fields is CDR3 DNA, CDR3 protein, clone size, J gene, V gene, D gene. D genes are given only for firm matches. The size field is filled for only some rows; it gives once, few, many or a size class.

TGCGCCAGCAGCAGAACGGCTCTAACTAGCGGGGGGGGGTACGAGCAGTACTTC,CASSRTALTSGGGYEQYF,-,TRBJ2-7,TRBV5-1,TRBD2
TGTGCCAGCAGTCTACACGGCGGGCCCTACGAGCAGTACTTC,CASSLHGGPYEQYF,-,TRBJ2-7,TRBV6-5,-
TGCGCCAGCAGCTTATTGAGCGGCGAGGGGACCCAGTACTTC,CASSLLSGEGTQYF,-,TRBJ2-5,TRBV5-1,-
TGTGCCAGCAGCTCAAGACAGGGCGATCAGCCCCAGCATTTT,CASSSRQGDQPQHF,few,TRBJ1-5,TRBV7-2,TRBD1
TGTGCCAGCAGCCCGACGGGGGGGACTCAGCCCCAGCATTTT,CASSPTGGTQPQHF,-,TRBJ1-5,TRBV7-9,-
TGCGCCAGCAGCCCTGGACAGGGACAAAATCAGCCCCAGCATTTT,CASSPGQGQNQPQHF,-,TRBJ1-5,TRBV5-1,TRBD1
TGCGCCAGCAGCGCCCACGACAGGGCCGAAGCTTTCTTT,CASSAHDRAEAFF,-,TRBJ1-1,TRBV5-1,TRBD1
TGTGCCAGCAGTGATACGGGACTAGCGATGGAGACCCAGTACTTC,CASSDTGLAMETQYF,-,TRBJ2-5,TRBV6-1,TRBD2
TGCAGCGTTGATCCTAGCGCGGACTACAATGAGCAGTTCTTC,CSVDPSADYNEQFF,-,TRBJ2-1,TRBV29-1,-
TGTGCCAGCCTAAACCCCGGACTAGCGGGAGTTGGATACTTC,CASLNPGLAGVGYF,-,TRBJ2-5,TRBV28,TRBD2
TGTGCCAGCAGCTCCGGGGGGTACGAGCAGTACTTC,CASSSGGYEQYF,few,TRBJ2-7,TRBV6-6,TRBD2
TGTGCCAGCAGCAGATCGTGGGCGCAGGCGGGGGCCTACGAGCAGTACTTC,CASSRSWAQAGAYEQYF,-,TRBJ2-7,TRBV5-4,TRBD2
TGCGCCAGCAGGTTGGACGGGGAGAACACTGAAGCTTTCTTT,CASRLDGENTEAFF,-,TRBJ1-1,TRBV5-1,-
TGTGCCAGCAGAAAACAGGGGGCGAGTATTCCGGGGACTGAAGCTTTCTTT,CASRKQGASIPGTEAFF,-,TRBJ1-1,TRBV2,TRBD1
TGTGCCAGCAGTGACCTGGCGGGGTTGGTTTCGGACACTGAAGCTTTCTTT,CASSDLAGLVSDTEAFF,many,TRBJ1-1,TRBV2,-
TGTGCCAGCAGCTTAGCCGGGTCGCGGGGGCACGAGACCCAGTACTTC,CASSLAGSRGHETQYF,-,TRBJ2-5,TRBV7-7,-
TGTTCCAGCAGCTCCGGACAGGGTACGGACGAGCAGTACTTC,CSSSSGQGTDEQYF,-,TRBJ2-7,TRBV7-9,TRBD1
TGCGCCAGCAGTCCCCAGGGGACAGTGGACTACGAGCAGTACTTC,CASSPQGTVDYEQYF,-,TRBJ2-7,TRBV23-1,TRBD1
TGTGCCTGGATTCGATCCCCCGGGACAGGGTGGGAAAAACTGTTTTTT,CAWIRSPGTGWEKLFF,-,TRBJ1-4,TRBV30,TRBD1
TGCGCCAGCAGCTTGGTACTCCCTAGCACAGATACGCAGTATTTT,CASSLVLPSTDTQYF,-,TRBJ2-3,TRBV5-1,-
TGTGCCAGCAGCTCCCCAGGGGGAGTCACCGGGGAGCTGTTTTTT,CASSSPGGVTGELFF,-,TRBJ2-2,TRBV7-6,TRBD1
TGTGCCAGCAGCGAAATTTCAGGGGGCGGCGGGGAGCTGTTTTTT,CASSEISGGGGELFF,-,TRBJ2-2,TRBV2,TRBD1
TGTGCCAGCAGGCGACTAGAGCATGGGCCCCAGCATTTT,CASRRLEHGPQHF,few,TRBJ1-5,TRBV6-5,-
TGTGCCAGCAGTCGCGACAGGAGCCGCTCCTACGAGCAGTACTTC,CASSRDRSRSYEQYF,-,TRBJ2-7,TRBV6-1,-
TGCGCCAGCAGCTTGGGGGAAGGGGCGGGCAATCAGCCCCAGCATTTT,CASSLGEGAGNQPQHF,-,TRBJ1-5,TRBV5-1,-
TGTGCCACGATCTCTGGAGCCGGGACATCCTACGAGCAGTACTTC,CATISGAGTSYEQYF,-,TRBJ2-7,TRBV10-3,-
TGTGCCAGCAGCGCCGGGACTCGCAAAAGGGAGACCCAGTACTTC,CASSAGTRKRETQYF,-,TRBJ2-5,TRBV5-8,-
TGTGCCTGGGCTAAACAGGGCGGTCAGCCCCAGCATTTT,CAWAKQGGQPQHF,-,TRBJ1-5,TRBV30,-
TGTGCCAGCAGTGAAGGCCTTATTAAGGGGTACGAGCAGTACTTC,CASSEGLIKGYEQYF,few,TRBJ2-7,TRBV6-1,-
TGTGCCAGCAGTCTAGTTGGGAGTTGGCAGTTCTTC,CASSLVGSWQFF,-,TRBJ2-1,TRBV28,-
TGCGCCAGCAGCCAACCCGGGACAGGGGGGCTCTACACCTTC,CASSQPGTGGLYTF,-,TRBJ1-2,TRBV4-1,TRBD1
TGTGCCAGCAGTAAGGACAGGGAAATGGTAGCTTTCTTT,CASSKDREMVAFF,-,TRBJ1-1,TRBV6-4,TRBD1
TGCGCCAGCAGCGGACAGGGGGCTGATACGCAGTATTTT,CASSGQGADTQYF,few,TRBJ2-3,TRBV10-1,TRBD1
TGTGCCAGCTCACCGCCGGGGGTCCGGGGAAACACCATATATTTT,CASSPPGVRGNTIYF,-,TRBJ1-3,TRBV18,-
TGTGCCAGCAGCGGGGTGACAGGGTACGGTACAGATACGCAGTATTTT,CASSGVTGYGTDTQYF,-,TRBJ2-3,TRBV5-6,TRBD1
TGTGCCAGCAGTTACGCCGACAGGGGCCGAGGCTACACCTTC,CASSYADRGRGYTF,-,TRBJ1-2,TRBV6-5,TRBD1
TGCGCCAGCAGCTCCGTTGCGGGCTCCTACAATGAGCAGTTCTTC,CASSSVAGSYNEQFF,-,TRBJ2-1,TRBV5-1,-
TGTGCCAGCTCGCCCGGGGTCGTCACTGAAGCTTTCTTT,CASSPGVVTEAFF,-,TRBJ1-1,TRBV18,-
TGTGCCAGCAGTGACGGACAGGTAGAAGGCTACACCTTC,CASSDGQVEGYTF,-,TRBJ1-2,TRBV6-5,TRBD1
TGTGCCAGCATTGGGCTTGGGAGGGGCGTACGTGGTGGGTCACCCCTCCACTTT,CASIGLGRGVRGGSPLHF,-,TRBJ1-6,TRBV28,-
TGTTCCAGCAGGGGGGGGGCACTCCCATTGTACTTC,CSSRGGALPLYF,-,TRBJ2-5,TRBV7-9,-
TGTGCCAGCAGTCCTCCGACAGGGAATGAAGCTTTCTTT,CASSPPTGNEAFF,-,TRBJ1-1,TRBV28,TRBD1
TGTGCCAGCAGCCCACTCGGATACGACAGGGGGTACGAGCAGTACTTC,CASSPLGYDRGYEQYF,-,TRBJ2-7,TRBV28,TRBD1
TGTGCCAGCAGTTTAGCGGGGCAGCGATCCTACGAGCAGTACTTC,CASSLAGQRSYEQYF,few,TRBJ2-7,TRBV28,-
TGCGCCAGCCGTGAAGGGACAGGGGGAGATACGCAGTATTTT,CASREGTGGDTQYF,-,TRBJ2-3,TRBV5-1,TRBD1
TGTGCCAGCCAACAGGGTCCCTCTGGAAACACCATATATTTT,CASQQGPSGNTIYF,-,TRBJ1-3,TRBV6-5,-
TGTGCCAGCTCACCGCCGGGACAGGGCGGGAATTCACCCCTCCACTTT,CASSPPGQGGNSPLHF,-,TRBJ1-6,TRBV18,TRBD1
TGTGCCAGCAGTTCACCTGACAGGGGCTCTCATCAGCCCCAGCATTTT,CASSSPDRGSHQPQHF,few,TRBJ1-5,TRBV28,TRBD1
TGTGCCAGCAGTTTGCCGGGAGGAGTCGAGCAGTACTTC,CASSLPGGVEQYF,once,TRBJ2-7,TRBV6-5,TRBD2
TGTGCCATCAGGGGACTAGCGGGAACCGGGGAGCTGTTTTTT,CAIRGLAGTGELFF,-,TRBJ2-2,TRBV10-3,TRBD2
TGTGCCAGCACCAGGGACAGTCTCTACGAGCAGTACTTC,CASTRDSLYEQYF,-,TRBJ2-7,TRBV6-6,TRBD1
TGTGCCAGCAGCTTAGTCAACCTAATAAGCACAGATACGCAGTATTTT,CASSLVNLISTDTQYF,-,TRBJ2-3,TRBV7-9,-
TGTGCCAGCAGTACAGGGGGTGGCAATCAGCCCCAGCATTTT,CASSTGGGNQPQHF,-,TRBJ1-5,TRBV28,TRBD1
TGTGCCAGCGATGACAGGGCTACTAATGAAAAACTGTTTTTT,CASDDRATNEKLFF,-,TRBJ1-4,TRBV6-1,TRBD1
TGTGCCAGCAGTCCGACGGCGGGGGCTGGAAACACCATATATTTT,CASSPTAGAGNTIYF,-,TRBJ1-3,TRBV28,-
TGTGCCAGCTCACCCGACAGGGAAAGCTCCTACGAGCAGTACTTC,CASSPDRESSYEQYF,-,TRBJ2-7,TRBV18,TRBD1
TGTGCCAGCAGCCAAGATCCCGCGGGGGACTACAATGAGCAGTTCTTC,CASSQDPAGDYNEQFF,few,TRBJ2-1,TRBV4-2,TRBD2
TGTGCCAGCTCACCGATGCAGGGTCGTAGCACAGATACGCAGTATTTT,CASSPMQGRSTDTQYF,-,TRBJ2-3,TRBV18,-
TGTGCCAGTAGGGTCGGTGCAGGGGTTCCTAATTCACCCCTCCACTTT,CASRVGAGVPNSPLHF,-,TRBJ1-6,TRBV19,-
TGTGCCAGCAGCTTACAACCGGGACAGGGAGGGGATACGCAGTATTTT,CASSLQPGQGGDTQYF,once,TRBJ2-3,TRBV6-6,TRBD1